What follows are 17 T cell receptor beta chains derived from one specimen sequenced in a study of blood T cell repertoires in COVID-19. The repertoire was sequenced with immunoSEQ multiplex PCR; TCRdb's copy has only in-frame clones and lacks some. The repertoire consists of 30,000 to 40,000 clones, with around four fifths occurring once and the leading ten covering around 5%. What was sequenced was peripheral blood. These receptor sequences come from a man in his fifties or sixties with active COVID-19.

The genes are TRBV2 and TRBJ2-7, with D maybe TRBD2 (5 bases). The CDR3 has 12 residues. CDR1 and CDR2 (germline): SNHLY, FYNNEI. V was clipped by 4 bases and J by 4 bases, with 8 bases between them. DNA of the CDR3: TGTGCCAGCAGTGTTCGGGATTACGAGCAGTACTTC. Amino acids: CASSVRDYEQYF.

This chain connects TRBV15 to TRBJ1-6, with unresolved D. The CDR3 has 14 residues. V lost 6 bases and J 3 bases, leaving 9 bases between the germline ends. Germline CDR1 and CDR2: LNHNV and YYDKDF (reference sequence). The CDR3 protein is CATSLGSYNSPLHF. CDR3 in DNA: TGTGCCACCAGTCTAGGGAGCTATAATTCACCCCTCCACTTT. The whole variable domain, remainder taken from reference TRBV15 and TRBJ1-6, is DAMVIQNPRYQVTQFGKPVTLSCSQTLNHNVMYWYQQKSSQAPKLLFHYYDKDFNNEADTPDNFQSRRPNTSFCFLDIRSPGLGDTAMYLCATSLGSYNSPLHFGNGTRLTVT.

The CDR3 nucleotides are TGTGCCAGCAGCTTAGGGATCAGGGCTGGGAATGAGCAGTTCTTC. Translated, it gives CASSLGIRAGNEQFF. The chain employs TRBV5-8 and TRBJ2-1; D perhaps matches TRBD1 (5 bases). Germline assignment: CDR1 SGHTS and CDR2 YDEGEE. V lost 2 bases to trimming and J lost 7 bases, with 16 bases between them. The CDR3 is 15 amino acids. The entire variable domain, with the rest obtained from reference TRBV5-8 and TRBJ2-1, is as follows: EAGVTQSPTHLIKTRGQQATLRCSPISGHTSVYWYQQALGLGLQFLLWYDEGEERNRGNFPPRFSGRQFPNYSSELNVNALELEDSALYLCASSLGIRAGNEQFFGPGTRLTVL.

Here the CDR3 reads CASSSPTGDYEQYF. CDR3 DNA sequence: TGTGCCAGCAGTTCCCCGACAGGGGACTACGAGCAGTACTTC. The chain couples TRBV6-6 to TRBJ2-7; 8 bases agree with TRBD1. The CDR3 has 14 amino acids. V dropped 4 bases and J dropped 3; count of bases not matched to a gene: 5. CDR1 and CDR2 (germline): MNHNY, SVGAGI (reference sequence).

V gene TRBV19 combines with J gene TRBJ1-6; D uncertain. Trimming left V 2 bases short and J 11 bases short, with 16 bases between. Per germline, CDR1 LNHDA and CDR2 SQIVND (reference sequence). CDR3 length: 15 residues. The CDR3 region is CASSISATPNTPLHF. DNA for the CDR3: TGTGCCAGTAGTATATCTGCCACACCGAATACACCCCTCCACTTT.

This clone showed up just once. The V call is TRBV18, the J call TRBJ2-1; the D gene is possibly TRBD1 (5 bases). CDR3 length: 16 amino acids. V was trimmed by 0 bases and J by 0 bases, leaving 9 bases between them. Germline V gene data show CDR1 as KGHSH and CDR2 as LQKENI. In DNA form, the CDR3 reads TGTGCCAGCTCACCACCGTGGGGCGGCTCCTACAATGAGCAGTTCTTC. Amino acids: CASSPPWGGSYNEQFF.

V usage is TRBV27 and J usage is TRBJ1-4; 7 positions agree with TRBD1. CDR3 length: 14 amino acids. With 5 bases clipped from V and 3 bases from J, the junction kept 3 bases outside the gene matches. In germline, CDR1 is MNHEY, CDR2 SMNVEV (reference sequence). In nucleotides, the CDR3 is TGTGCCAGCAGTCTCCAGGGGGCTAATGAAAAACTGTTTTTT. Translated: CASSLQGANEKLFF.

This chain links TRBV6-5 with TRBJ2-7; D perhaps matches TRBD2 (5 bases). The V end was cut by 0 bases, the J end by 3 bases, with 15 bases between. Germline V gives CDR1 MNHEY, CDR2 SVGAGI. The CDR3 covers 16 residues. This chain's CDR3 is CASSYSSGTGSYEQYF. The CDR3 DNA reads as TGTGCCAGCAGTTACTCGAGCGGCACGGGCAGCTACGAGCAGTACTTC.

The chain combines TRBV5-6 with TRBJ1-2; D remains unclear. The CDR3 length is 12 residues. CDR1 and CDR2 from the germline V gene are SGHDT and YYEEEE. The V end was cut by 0 bases, the J end by 7 bases, with 7 bases between. CDR3 region: CASSLDELGYTF. The CDR3 nucleotides read TGTGCCAGCAGCTTGGACGAGCTTGGCTACACCTTC. Full variable domain (outside the CDR3, taken from reference TRBV5-6 and TRBJ1-2): DAGVTQSPTHLIKTRGQQVTLRCSPKSGHDTVSWYQQALGQGPQFIFQYYEEEERQRGNFPDRFSGHQFPNYSSELNVNALLLGDSALYLCASSLDELGYTFGSGTRLTVV.

V usage is TRBV6-5 and J usage is TRBJ1-1, with D uncertain. V lost 7 bases, J lost 4 bases, and 13 bases lay in between. The CDR3 is 13 residues long. Germline V lookup: CDR1 MNHEY, CDR2 SVGAGI. The CDR3 coding sequence is TGTGCCAGCACCGAAGGAGTTGGCACTGAAGCTTTCTTT. It codes for CASTEGVGTEAFF.

This clone is medium-sized (0.01 to 0.1%) by share. Other DNA variants within this sample encode the same CDR3. The chain couples TRBV5-6 to TRBJ2-3; 8 bases map to TRBD1. V was pared by 0 bases and J by 0 bases, with 3 bases of the junction left unmatched. Germline CDR1 reads SGHDT; CDR2 reads YYEEEE. The CDR3 length is 16 residues. The CDR3 protein is CASSLGTGLSTDTQYF. For the CDR3, the DNA is TGTGCCAGCAGCTTGGGGACAGGGCTTAGCACAGATACGCAGTATTTT.

The V gene is TRBV2, the J gene TRBJ2-7, with a weak D call TRBD1 (6 bases). This CDR3 region has 13 residues. Germline-derived CDR1 and CDR2 are SNHLY and FYNNEI. V shed 4 bases and J shed 4 bases, with 11 bases lying between them. The CDR3 loop is CASSGYQGYEQYF. CDR3 bases: TGTGCCAGCAGTGGCTATCAGGGGTACGAGCAGTACTTC. Based on the CDR3 plus reference TRBV2 and TRBJ2-7, the full variable domain is EPEVTQTPSHQVTQMGQEVILRCVPISNHLYFYWYRQILGQKVEFLVSFYNNEISEKSEIFDDQFSVERPDGSNFTLKIRSTKLEDSAMYFCASSGYQGYEQYFGPGTRLTVT.

The genes are TRBV2 and TRBJ1-6; 9 nucleotides line up with TRBD1. This CDR3 has 15 residues. Germline V lookup: CDR1 SNHLY, CDR2 FYNNEI. V shed 5 bases and J 9 bases; nucleotides not matched to a gene: 8. CDR3 nucleotides: TGTGCCAGCAGTTTAACAGGGGGCGGAGGTTCACCCCTCCACTTT. It encodes CASSLTGGGGSPLHF.

The chain recombines TRBV7-6 with TRBJ1-2; D not certain. The germline V gene has CDR1 SGHVS and CDR2 FNYEAQ. V was clipped by 5 bases and J by 4 bases, with 11 bases between them. The CDR3 totals 13 residues. In DNA, the CDR3 is TGTGCCAGCAGCCCGACTGACTCCTATGGCTACACCTTC. Translation: CASSPTDSYGYTF.

V and J are TRBV6-5 and TRBJ1-5; a possible D gene is TRBD1 (6 bases). There are 14 residues in the CDR3. Trimming left V 5 bases short and J 3 bases short, with 11 bases between. Germline CDR1 and CDR2: MNHEY and SVGAGI. This CDR3 is CASSTQGINQPQHF. The CDR3, as DNA: TGTGCCAGCAGTACACAGGGAATCAATCAGCCCCAGCATTTT.

The chain recombines TRBV7-2 with TRBJ2-3; 9 bases line up with TRBD2. After removal of 2 bases from V and 5 bases from J, the junction contained 11 bases not matched to a gene. This CDR3 comprises 17 residues. CDR1 and CDR2 (germline): SGHTA, FQGNSA. The CDR3 spells CASSLYSGGIFGDTQYF. The CDR3 region has the DNA TGTGCCAGCAGCTTATATAGCGGGGGTATTTTTGGAGATACGCAGTATTTT.

V and J are TRBV5-6 and TRBJ2-1; D unresolved. The CDR3 totals 13 residues. V was trimmed by 5 bases and J by 2 bases, leaving 8 bases between them. The germline gives CDR1 SGHDT, CDR2 YYEEEE. In DNA, the CDR3 is TGTGCCAGCAGTTGGCCAGCCTACAATGAGCAGTTCTTC. It translates to CASSWPAYNEQFF.